This T cell receptor beta chain was sequenced in a study of neoadjuvant nivolumab and ipilimumab in lung cancer. The CDR3 runs to 15 residues. The germline V and J ends were trimmed by 6 bases and 5 bases, with 17 bases remaining between them. The germline CDR1 and CDR2 sequences are SGHAT and FQNNGV. The repertoire was sequenced with immunoSEQ multiplex PCR; TCRdb's copy has only in-frame clones and lacks some. The data contain about 26,000 clones, more than 75% of them singletons. The sequence was collected from an adult with non-small cell lung cancer. V and J are TRBV11-2 and TRBJ2-1; maybe TRBD2 (5 bases). The material was tumor tissue, obtained after neoadjuvant nivolumab, alone or with ipilimumab, at or shortly before surgery. CDR3 sequence (DNA): TGTGCCAGCAGACACCACGGGATGACTCACAATGAGCAGTTCTTC. Translation gives CASRHHGMTHNEQFF.